Below, one T cell receptor beta chain is given with its context. What it recognizes is unknown. Template switching supplied a universal primer site; unique molecular identifiers were carried on the cDNA. TCRdb called the 5' RACE reads again in MiXCR, with one record for every CDR3 protein. Of 250,000 to 350,000 distinct CDR3 sequences listed, under 9.5% were seen once; the top ten hold approximately 2.1%. The data were taken from a study of identical twins. General study findings and limits: Because invariant MAIT and iNKT cells could be present, zero-insertion analyses could be partly confounded.

Germline CDR1 reads LNHDA; CDR2 reads SQIVND (reference sequence). The CDR3 consists of 14 residues. V lost 9 bases to trimming and J lost 3 bases, with 15 bases between them. Every donor was a healthy Caucasian. This sample was shared with a second study, whose subject was yellow fever vaccine responses in identical twins.

Sequencing was performed on memory (CD45RO+) T cells sorted from blood. This receptor was taken from a woman aged 18 to 35 in good health. The chain recombines TRBV19 with TRBJ1-5, with D unresolved. CDR3 sequence (DNA): TGTGCCAGCAGCGTAGTCCTTACCAATCAGCCCCAGCATTTT. Translating gives CASSVVLTNQPQHF.